Following are 10 T cell receptor beta chains from one sample sequenced in a study of shared clonotypes between healthy human individuals (dated by TCRdb to the early 2020s). The method behind the library was the immunoSEQ multiplex PCR assay. The clones in this table, taken by TCRdb from immuneACCESS, are in-frame only. Not every clone is retained; where verified, under half of the shortfall comes from an unresolved V gene, and the cause of the rest is unknown. The sample table holds about 2.4 million clones, of which approximately 90% were seen once. The ten largest clonotypes hold more than 0.12% of the sample. Material for sequencing was naive CD4+ T cells sorted from blood. The intended sense of this specimen's cell subset or site label: CD45RA+ positively selected. These receptors all come from a young man in good health.

This chain joins TRBV10-3 and TRBJ1-3; TRBD1 matches 12 bases. The CDR3 totals 16 residues. Losses at the gene ends were 6 bases for V and 2 bases for J; bases not matched to a gene: 5. The germline V gene encodes CDR1 ENHRY and CDR2 SYGVKD. DNA of the CDR3: TGTGCCATCAGCCCGGGACAGGGGGCTACTGGAAACACCATATATTTT. Its protein is CAISPGQGATGNTIYF.

The DNA for the CDR3 is TGTGCCAGCAGTTCCGGACCGGGACTAGCGGGGACAGATACGCAGTATTTT. It encodes CASSSGPGLAGTDTQYF. This chain joins TRBV28 and TRBJ2-3, with TRBD2 identical over 13 bases. The length of the CDR3 is 17 residues. With 4 bases clipped from V and 3 bases from J, the junction kept 7 bases outside the gene matches. Germline V gene data show CDR1 as MDHEN and CDR2 as SYDVKM.

The rearrangement uses TRBV28 and TRBJ1-2; the D gene is possibly TRBD1 (5 bases). V lost 2 bases, J lost 1 base, and 20 bases lay in between. CDR1 and CDR2 from the germline V gene are MDHEN and SYDVKM. This CDR3 comprises 18 residues. The CDR3 loop reads CASSLVGTQGAINYGYTF. The CDR3 coding sequence is TGTGCCAGCAGTTTAGTCGGTACTCAAGGGGCTATTAACTATGGCTACACCTTC.

This chain uses TRBV7-6 with TRBJ2-7, with a weak D call TRBD2 (5 bases). Germline CDR1 and CDR2: SGHVS and FNYEAQ. The CDR3 has 13 residues. Trimming shortened V by 5 bases and J by 5 bases, and 13 bases separated the two germline ends. The CDR3 bases are TGTGCCAGCAGCCCCCACGGGGAGAACGAGCAGTACTTC. This translates into CASSPHGENEQYF. The whole variable domain, remainder taken from reference TRBV7-6 and TRBJ2-7, is GAGVSQSPRYKVTKRGQDVALRCDPISGHVSLYWYRQALGQGPEFLTYFNYEAQQDKSGLPNDRFSAERPEGSISTLTIQRTEQRDSAMYRCASSPHGENEQYFGPGTRLTVT.

This rearrangement joins TRBV27 to TRBJ2-1; 10 bases match TRBD2. This CDR3 spans 17 amino acids. Germline trimming cut 4 bases from V and 3 bases from J; bases unmatched to any gene: 9. Germline-derived CDR1 and CDR2 are MNHEY and SMNVEV (reference sequence). CDR3 in DNA: TGTGCCAGCAGTTCTAAGCGGGGGGGAACTGACTACAATGAGCAGTTCTTC. It encodes CASSSKRGGTDYNEQFF.

CDR3 loop: CASSLRDTSGYTF. The CDR3 bases are TGTGCCAGCAGTTTACGCGACACTTCTGGCTACACCTTC. The chain combines TRBV28 with TRBJ1-2; D ambiguous. V lost 2 bases and J 7 bases, leaving 11 bases between the germline ends. The CDR3 runs to 13 residues. Germline V CDR1 and CDR2: MDHEN, SYDVKM.

V gene TRBV30 combines with J gene TRBJ2-7; 8 nucleotides line up with TRBD2. The CDR3 contains 13 residues. Germline CDR1 and CDR2: GTSNPN and SVGIG (reference sequence). The J segment lost 3 bases and the V segment lost 4 bases, leaving 5 bases of the junction unmatched. CDR3 protein: CAWTAGAGYEQYF. The DNA of the CDR3 is TGTGCCTGGACAGCGGGGGCGGGCTACGAGCAGTACTTC. The whole variable domain, filled in from reference TRBV30 and TRBJ2-7, reads SQTIHQWPATLVQPVGSPLSLECTVEGTSNPNLYWYRQAAGRGLQLLFYSVGIGQISSEVPQNLSASRPQDRQFILSSKKLLLSDSGFYLCAWTAGAGYEQYFGPGTRLTVT.

The chain joins TRBV7-9 to TRBJ2-3, with D perhaps TRBD1 (5 bases). Trimming stripped 5 bases from V and 2 bases from J, with 14 bases between. This CDR3 is built from 15 residues. CDR1 is SEHNR and CDR2 is FQNEAQ in the germline V gene (reference sequence). The CDR3 DNA sequence: TGTGCCAGCAGCCCTGGGGCTAGTATCACAGATACGCAGTATTTT. Its translation: CASSPGASITDTQYF.

Points on this clone: The identical CDR3 is also encoded by other nucleotide sequences in the sample. This chain joins TRBV4-1 and TRBJ2-3; D is uncertain. This CDR3 has 15 amino acids. V was shortened by 1 base and J by 1 base, with 9 bases between the two germline ends. Germline V gene lookup returns CDR1 MGHRA and CDR2 YSYEKL. The CDR3 DNA is TGCGCCAGCAGCCAAGTTGGGGTTGGCACAGATACGCAGTATTTT. It specifies CASSQVGVGTDTQYF.

V usage is TRBV10-3 and J usage is TRBJ1-2; no clear D gene. V gave up 0 bases and J gave up 6 bases, with 8 bases separating them. Germline-derived CDR1 and CDR2 are ENHRY and SYGVKD. This CDR3 has 13 residues. CDR3 protein: CAISESIGNGYTF. In nucleotides, the CDR3 is TGTGCCATCAGTGAGTCGATAGGGAATGGCTACACCTTC.